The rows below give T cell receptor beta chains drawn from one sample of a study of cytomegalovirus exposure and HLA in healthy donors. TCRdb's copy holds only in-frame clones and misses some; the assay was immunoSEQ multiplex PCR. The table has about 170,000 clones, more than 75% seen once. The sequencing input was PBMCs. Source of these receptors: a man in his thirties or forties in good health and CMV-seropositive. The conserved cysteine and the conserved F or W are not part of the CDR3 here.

CDR3 protein: ASSSGLAGETQY
V gene: TRBV7-2
J gene: TRBJ2-5

CDR3 protein: ASSRGTGMWETQY
V gene: TRBV4-2
J gene: TRBJ2-5

CDR3 protein: AISEEDRAEFGQF
V gene: TRBV10-3
J gene: TRBJ2-1

CDR3 protein: ASTLSGRGPTDTQY
V gene: TRBV5-4
J gene: TRBJ2-3

CDR3 protein: ARSLGETPYGYT
V gene: TRBV5-3
J gene: TRBJ1-2

CDR3 protein: ASSIDTGNQPQH
V gene: TRBV5-4
J gene: TRBJ1-5

CDR3 protein: ASSVGTSGSGDTQY
V gene: TRBV9
J gene: TRBJ2-3

CDR3 protein: ASSAGGNNEQF
V gene: TRBV5-4
J gene: TRBJ2-1

CDR3 protein: ASSFRSREGGTDTQY
V gene: TRBV5-1
J gene: TRBJ2-3

CDR3 protein: ASSPRGVATEAF
V gene: TRBV4-1
J gene: TRBJ1-1

CDR3 protein: ASSNSGANVLT
V gene: TRBV6-5
J gene: TRBJ2-6

CDR3 protein: ASSRNRGQSNTIY
V gene: TRBV7-8
J gene: TRBJ1-3

CDR3 protein: ATSRGQLNYGYT
V gene: TRBV15
J gene: TRBJ1-2